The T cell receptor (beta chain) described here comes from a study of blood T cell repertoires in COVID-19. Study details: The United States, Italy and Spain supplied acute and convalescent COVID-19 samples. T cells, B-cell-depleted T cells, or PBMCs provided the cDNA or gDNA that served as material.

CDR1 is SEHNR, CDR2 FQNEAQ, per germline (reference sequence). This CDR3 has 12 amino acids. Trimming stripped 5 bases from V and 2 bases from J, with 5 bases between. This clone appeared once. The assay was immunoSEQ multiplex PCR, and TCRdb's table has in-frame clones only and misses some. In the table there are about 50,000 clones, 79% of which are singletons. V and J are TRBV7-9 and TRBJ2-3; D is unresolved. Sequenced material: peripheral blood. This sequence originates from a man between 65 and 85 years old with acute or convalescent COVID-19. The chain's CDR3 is CASSPITDTQYF. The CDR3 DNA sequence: TGTGCCAGCAGCCCCATCACAGATACGCAGTATTTT.